This entry concerns a single T cell receptor beta chain. What it binds is unknown. These data are taken from a study of cytomegalovirus exposure and HLA in healthy donors. Looking at the study overall: The roughly 120 validation repertoires and the approximately 630 first-cohort repertoires shared a platform, a later analysis reported. Whole-study results and caveats: Most TCR sequences were rare, but some public TCRs occurred in many donors. The study recorded around 160 TCR beta chains that were cytomegalovirus-associated.

From germline, CDR1 is SNHLY and CDR2 FYNNEI. CDR3 length: 15 amino acids. Trimming removed 7 bases from V and 0 bases from J, with 13 bases in between. The donors were part of the roughly 130-subject validation cohort, which stood apart from the roughly 670-subject first cohort. Measured with immunoSEQ multiplex PCR; TCRdb has only the in-frame clones, and not every one. This sample has almost 75,000 clones, with about 82% found just once. The chain joins TRBV2 to TRBJ1-5, with a possible D match to TRBD1 (6 bases). Sequencing was performed on PBMCs. The receptor comes from a man aged 30 to 39 in good health and CMV-seronegative. DNA for the CDR3: TGTGCCAGCAACACGAGACAGGTTAGCAATCAGCCCCAGCATTTT. This sequence encodes CASNTRQVSNQPQHF.